The 21 T cell receptor beta chains below all came from one sample that was sequenced in a study of blood T cell repertoires in COVID-19. The repertoire was sequenced with immunoSEQ multiplex PCR; TCRdb's copy has only in-frame clones and lacks some. The sample lists about 120,000 clones; about 85% were seen once. Specimen: peripheral blood. Every receptor here comes from a man between 40 and 49 years old with acute or convalescent COVID-19.

This rearrangement joins TRBV6-5 to TRBJ2-3, with D perhaps TRBD2 (6 bases). The CDR3 has 14 amino acids. Between the trimmed V and J ends, which lost 10 bases and 3 bases, there was a span of 17 bases. CDR1 is MNHEY, CDR2 SVGAGI, per germline. The CDR3 loop is CATRREAETDTQYF. The CDR3 nucleotides read TGTGCCACCCGGCGGGAAGCGGAGACAGATACGCAGTATTTT.

The V call is TRBV28, the J call TRBJ2-1; 7 nucleotides match TRBD1. J gave up 5 bases and V 8 bases, and 15 bases lay outside the gene matches. CDR3 length: 16 residues. Germline V gives CDR1 MDHEN, CDR2 SYDVKM. CDR3 nucleotide sequence: TGTGCCAGCCCCCCGGATGTGACAGGGCACCACAATGAGCAGTTCTTC. Protein sequence: CASPPDVTGHHNEQFF.

The J gene is TRBJ2-7, the V gene TRBV11-2, with 8 bases aligning to TRBD2. CDR3 length: 14 amino acids. J gave up 3 bases and V 4 bases, and 5 bases lay outside the gene matches. Germline CDR1 and CDR2: SGHAT and FQNNGV. Here the CDR3 reads CASSYGSGSYEQYF. The DNA for the CDR3 is TGTGCCAGCAGCTACGGGAGCGGGAGCTACGAGCAGTACTTC. The entire variable domain, with the rest obtained from reference TRBV11-2 and TRBJ2-7, is as follows: EAGVAQSPRYKIIEKRQSVAFWCNPISGHATLYWYQQILGQGPKLLIQFQNNGVVDDSQLPKDRFSAERLKGVDSTLKIQPAKLEDSAVYLCASSYGSGSYEQYFGPGTRLTVT.

The CDR3 DNA reads TGTGCCAGCAGCCAAGATACGGGGGTTGGTTATAATTCACCCCTCCACTTT. Its protein is CASSQDTGVGYNSPLHF. V gene TRBV14 combines with J gene TRBJ1-6, with TRBD1 as a possible D gene (5 bases). The CDR3 totals 17 residues. CDR1 is SGHDN and CDR2 is FVKESK in the germline V gene. V was pared by 0 bases and J by 4 bases, with 13 bases between.

A word on this clone: Additional DNA sequences in this sample encode the identical CDR3. The J gene is TRBJ2-3, the V gene TRBV2; D call uncertain. Germline lookup yields CDR1 SNHLY and CDR2 FYNNEI. V lost 6 bases, J lost 3 bases, and 4 bases lay in between. The CDR3 runs 11 residues. The chain's CDR3 is CASSFTDTQYF. The DNA for the CDR3 is TGTGCCAGCAGCTTTACAGATACGCAGTATTTT.

V is TRBV6-5 and J is TRBJ2-7; D might be TRBD2 (6 bases). Between the trimmed V and J ends, which lost 11 bases and 0 bases, there was a span of 17 bases. Germline V lookup: CDR1 MNHEY, CDR2 SVGAGI. The CDR3 spans 14 residues. The DNA for the CDR3 is TGTGCCTCTCGGCTCGGGGGTCCCTCCTACGAGCAGTACTTC. Its translation: CASRLGGPSYEQYF.

This clone was seen just once. The V and J genes are TRBV5-6 and TRBJ2-7; 9 nucleotides agree with TRBD1. Germline V gene sequence: CDR1 SGHDT, CDR2 YYEEEE. Germline trimming cut 1 base from V and 3 bases from J; bases unmatched to any gene: 2. This CDR3 has 14 amino acids. CDR3 nucleotides: TGTGCCAGCAGCTTGACAGGGGGCAACTACGAGCAGTACTTC. This codes for CASSLTGGNYEQYF. The full variable domain, completed using reference TRBV5-6 and TRBJ2-7, is DAGVTQSPTHLIKTRGQQVTLRCSPKSGHDTVSWYQQALGQGPQFIFQYYEEEERQRGNFPDRFSGHQFPNYSSELNVNALLLGDSALYLCASSLTGGNYEQYFGPGTRLTVT.

The J gene is TRBJ1-5, the V gene TRBV18, with D perhaps TRBD1 (5 bases). CDR1 KGHSH and CDR2 LQKENI come from the germline V gene. The V gene lost 2 bases and the J gene lost 7 bases, with 9 bases spanning the gap. The CDR3 spans 13 residues. The CDR3 sequence is CASSPGRDQPQHF. The CDR3, as DNA: TGTGCCAGCTCACCAGGGAGGGACCAGCCCCAGCATTTT.

This chain links TRBV11-3 with TRBJ2-3; D gene uncertain. Germline loops: CDR1 SGHNT, CDR2 YENEEA. There are 12 residues in the CDR3. The ends were cut back, 1 base at V and 6 bases at J, with 5 bases in the middle. CDR3 amino acids: CASSLGDDTQYF. DNA for the CDR3: TGTGCCAGCAGCTTAGGCGATGATACGCAGTATTTT.

V gene TRBV7-9 combines with J gene TRBJ1-5; 8 positions match TRBD1. From germline, CDR1 is SEHNR and CDR2 FQNEAQ (reference sequence). The CDR3 extends over 15 amino acids. Trimming removed 3 bases from V and 3 bases from J; junction bases left unmatched: 4. The CDR3 DNA sequence: TGTGCCAGCAGCTTTACGGGACAGGTCAATCAGCCCCAGCATTTT. Amino acids: CASSFTGQVNQPQHF.

This rearrangement joins TRBV6-5 to TRBJ1-2, with D unclear. The germline CDR1 and CDR2 sequences are MNHEY and SVGAGI. The CDR3 runs to 14 residues. The V end lost 6 bases, the J end lost 4 bases, and 15 bases lay between the germline ends. The CDR3 sequence is CASSVRGESYGYTF. In DNA, the CDR3 is TGTGCCAGCAGCGTCCGCGGGGAGAGCTATGGCTACACCTTC.

The chain recombines TRBV5-5 with TRBJ2-7, with D hard to call. This CDR3 region has 13 residues. Germline V gene data show CDR1 as SGHKS and CDR2 as YYEKEE (reference sequence). V dropped 2 bases and J dropped 5 bases, with 11 bases sitting between them. The CDR3 protein is CASSFRRGHEQYF. CDR3 nucleotides: TGTGCCAGCAGCTTCCGCCGAGGCCACGAGCAGTACTTC.

The rearrangement uses TRBV5-5 and TRBJ2-1; 11 nucleotides match TRBD2. The germline CDR1 and CDR2 sequences are SGHKS and YYEKEE (reference sequence). This CDR3 has 17 amino acids. J gave up 7 bases and V 4 bases, and 13 bases lay outside the gene matches. The CDR3 sequence: CASSPLFSGRAGNEQFF. The CDR3 DNA sequence: TGTGCCAGCAGCCCCCTTTTTAGCGGGAGGGCCGGAAATGAGCAGTTCTTC.

This chain joins TRBV3-1 (or the pseudogene TRBV3-2) and TRBJ1-5, with D perhaps TRBD1 (6 bases). Germline V gives CDR1 LGHDT, CDR2 YNNKEL (reference sequence). The CDR3 runs to 15 residues. Trimming cost V 3 bases and J 4 bases, with 13 bases left between them. The DNA for the CDR3 is TGTGCCAGCAGCCAGGGCAGGGGCCCGAATCAGCCCCAGCATTTT. This sequence encodes CASSQGRGPNQPQHF.

This chain joins TRBV11-2 and TRBJ2-3; 8 bases map to TRBD2. Germline CDR1 is SGHAT and CDR2 is FQNNGV. CDR3 length equals 17 residues. V lost 1 base to trimming and J lost 11 bases; unmatched junction nucleotides: 17. In nucleotides, the CDR3 is TGTGCCAGCAGCTTAGGTCCTAGCGGGTGGCCTCGGGTAGGGCAGTATTTT. This sequence encodes CASSLGPSGWPRVGQYF.

The chain links TRBV7-9 to TRBJ2-1; 13 nucleotides match TRBD2. V gave up 4 bases and J gave up 3 bases; unmatched junction bases: 3. CDR1 and CDR2 (germline): SEHNR, FQNEAQ (reference sequence). The CDR3 has 16 amino acids. The DNA of the CDR3 is TGTGCCAGCAGCTCCTGGACTAGCGGGAGCTACAATGAGCAGTTCTTC. It is translated as CASSSWTSGSYNEQFF. Variable domain in full (rest from reference TRBV7-9 and TRBJ2-1): DTGVSQNPRHKITKRGQNVTFRCDPISEHNRLYWYRQTLGQGPEFLTYFQNEAQLEKSRLLSDRFSAERPKGSFSTLEIQRTEQGDSAMYLCASSSWTSGSYNEQFFGPGTRLTVL.

This clone appeared a few times. The V and J genes are TRBV29-1 and TRBJ2-1; tentative D call: TRBD1 (6 bases). The CDR3 covers 13 residues. The germline gives CDR1 SQVTM, CDR2 ANQGSEA. Trimming removed 7 bases at V and 4 bases at J, with 14 bases between. The CDR3 sequence: CSARGSRYNEQFF. In DNA, the CDR3 is TGCAGCGCGAGGGGGAGTAGGTACAATGAGCAGTTCTTC.

The J gene is TRBJ2-5, the V gene TRBV4-1; 7 bases agree with TRBD1. This CDR3 region has 14 residues. The germline V gene encodes CDR1 MGHRA and CDR2 YSYEKL. With V trimmed by 4 bases and J by 7 bases, 9 bases remained unmatched. DNA for the CDR3: TGCGCCAGCAGCCCAACAGGGGTGAGGGTGACCCAGTACTTC. Amino acids: CASSPTGVRVTQYF.

The chain carries TRBV6-1 and TRBJ2-7; no reliable D call. The CDR3 has 11 residues. Germline V gene sequence: CDR1 MNHNS, CDR2 SASEGT. The V end lost 6 bases, the J end lost 5 bases, and 8 bases lay between the germline ends. CDR3 in DNA: TGTGCCAGCAGCCTCTATAACGAGCAGTACTTC. Amino acid sequence: CASSLYNEQYF.

This clone was counted only a few times. This chain joins TRBV19 and TRBJ1-2; D uncertain. Between the trimmed V and J ends, which lost 1 base and 8 bases, there was a span of 11 bases. CDR3 length: 13 amino acids. Germline V gene data show CDR1 as LNHDA and CDR2 as SQIVND (reference sequence). CDR3 region: CASSIVAGRGYTF. The CDR3 DNA is TGTGCCAGTAGTATAGTGGCAGGCCGGGGCTACACCTTC.

The chain uses TRBV20-1 and TRBJ1-2; D is unclear. Germline CDR1 DFQATT, CDR2 SNEGSKA (reference sequence). The CDR3 is 8 amino acids. Trimming cost V 8 bases and J 6 bases, with 4 bases left between them. CDR3 coding DNA: TGCAGTTTAGATGGCTACACCTTC. Its protein is CSLDGYTF.